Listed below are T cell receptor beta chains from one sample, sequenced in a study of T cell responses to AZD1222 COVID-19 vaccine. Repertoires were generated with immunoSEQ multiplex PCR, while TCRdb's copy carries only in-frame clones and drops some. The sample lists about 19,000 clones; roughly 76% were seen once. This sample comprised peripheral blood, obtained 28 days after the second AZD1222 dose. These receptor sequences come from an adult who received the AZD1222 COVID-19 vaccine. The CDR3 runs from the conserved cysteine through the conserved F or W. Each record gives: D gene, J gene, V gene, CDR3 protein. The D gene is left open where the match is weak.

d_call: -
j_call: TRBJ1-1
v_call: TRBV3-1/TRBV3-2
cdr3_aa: CASSPLSRRTEAFF

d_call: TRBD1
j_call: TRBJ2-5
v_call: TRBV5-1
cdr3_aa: CASSLAGTGGQETQYF

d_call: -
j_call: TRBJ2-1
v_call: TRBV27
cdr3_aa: CASSFWGPPSYNEQFF

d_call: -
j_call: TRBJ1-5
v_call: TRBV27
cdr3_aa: CASSFFNNQPQHF

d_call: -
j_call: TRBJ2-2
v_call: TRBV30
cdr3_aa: CAWTLGLGELFF

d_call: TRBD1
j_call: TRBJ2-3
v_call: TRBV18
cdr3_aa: CASSQGQGSDTQYF

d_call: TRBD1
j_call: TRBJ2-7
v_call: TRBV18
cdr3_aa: CASSPGQGHYEQYF

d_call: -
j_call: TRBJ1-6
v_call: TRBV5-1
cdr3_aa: CASSLAPQGGSPLHF

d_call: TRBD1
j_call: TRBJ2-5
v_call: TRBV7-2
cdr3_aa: CASSLTGTGRETQYF

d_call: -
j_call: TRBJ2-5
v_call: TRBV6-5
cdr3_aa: CASSYSGRTGGETQYF

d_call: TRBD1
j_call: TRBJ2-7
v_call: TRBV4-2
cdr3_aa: CASSQDRQGNYEQYF

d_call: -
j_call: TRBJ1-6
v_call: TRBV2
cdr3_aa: CASSEIADRYNSPLHF

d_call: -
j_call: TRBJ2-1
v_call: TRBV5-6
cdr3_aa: CASSLRHNEQFF

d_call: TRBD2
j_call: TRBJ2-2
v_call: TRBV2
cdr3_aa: CASSEGTSGYGELFF

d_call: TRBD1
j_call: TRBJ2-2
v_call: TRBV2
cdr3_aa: CASRTQGVTGELFF

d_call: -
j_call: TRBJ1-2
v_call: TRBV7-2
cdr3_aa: CASSSGSVGYGYTF

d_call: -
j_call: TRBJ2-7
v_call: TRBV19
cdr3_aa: CASSLRQGPDEQYF

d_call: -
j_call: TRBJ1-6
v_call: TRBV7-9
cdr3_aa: CASREDGGLGRSPLHF